This T cell receptor beta chain appears in the sequencing data of a study of memory CD4+ T cells and cytomegalovirus serostatus. Study information: Donors were healthy Belgian adults, some 10 CMV seropositive and 20 to 30 seronegative.

Single viable CD3+CD4+CD8-CD45RO+ cells were sorted as the memory CD4+ T cells. Clones were read by immunoSEQ multiplex PCR, and TCRdb kept only the in-frame ones, dropping some. The top ten hold around 1% of the sample, which has 27,000 or so clones, 76% seen once. Germline V gives CDR1 MNHEY, CDR2 SVGAGI. The CDR3 contains 15 residues. Trimming removed 5 bases from V and 4 bases from J; junction bases left unmatched: 10. The material sequenced was memory CD4+ T cells from blood. V and J are TRBV6-5 and TRBJ1-1; 7 bases are shared with TRBD1. This receptor was obtained from an adult in good health and CMV-seronegative. The CDR3 spells CASSQSTGSGTEAFF. The CDR3 DNA reads TGTGCCAGCAGTCAGTCGACAGGGTCCGGCACTGAAGCTTTCTTT.